One sample yielded the 26 T cell receptor beta chains listed below, sequenced in a study of metastatic and nonmetastatic thyroid tumors. TCRdb recomputed clones from the PCR reads via MiXCR. The data show 20,000 to 30,000 clones, 20% to 30% seen once. No patient received treatment before thyroid surgery. The specimen sequenced was blood. Receptor source: a female donor with papillary thyroid cancer or a benign thyroid nodule (not recorded which). Some clones in this sample may be carry-over from other donors' samples.

In this sample, this clone turned up many times. This chain joins TRBV20-1 and TRBJ2-7; 9 bases are shared with TRBD1. Germline values: CDR1 DFQATT, CDR2 SNEGSKA (reference sequence). V gave up 6 bases and J gave up 5 bases; unmatched junction bases: 5. This CDR3 comprises 12 residues. Here the CDR3 DNA reads TGCAGTGCAGGGGACAGGGAACACGAGCAGTACTTC. It translates to CSAGDREHEQYF.

This clone is medium-sized by share. The rearrangement uses TRBV2 and TRBJ2-7, with 8 bases that match TRBD1. Germline V gene data show CDR1 as SNHLY and CDR2 as FYNNEI. Losses at the gene ends were 4 bases for V and 3 bases for J; bases not matched to a gene: 5. CDR3 length: 14 amino acids. The DNA for the CDR3 is TGTGCCAGCAGTGCCGGGACAGGTCGCTACGAGCAGTACTTC. Protein product: CASSAGTGRYEQYF.

This clone was observed at least ten times. The chain couples TRBV6-1 to TRBJ1-4, with D possibly matching TRBD1 (5 bases). Between the trimmed V and J ends, which lost 5 bases and 0 bases, there was a span of 13 bases. In germline, CDR1 is MNHNS, CDR2 SASEGT. This CDR3 comprises 16 residues. CDR3 protein: CASSLGQLATNEKLFF. The CDR3 DNA follows: TGTGCCAGCAGTCTGGGGCAACTTGCAACTAATGAAAAACTGTTTTTT.

The CDR3 sequence is CATSRVHRDDETQYF. The CDR3 DNA reads as TGTGCCACCAGCAGAGTCCACAGGGACGATGAGACCCAGTACTTC. The rearrangement links TRBV15 to TRBJ2-5; tentatively, D is TRBD1 (6 bases). CDR3 length equals 15 residues. Trimming took 1 base from V and 5 from J, leaving 14 bases between them. CDR1 is LNHNV and CDR2 is YYDKDF in the germline V gene (reference sequence).

This clone was recorded at least ten times. The chain has TRBV20-1 and TRBJ1-1; the D is unclear. Germline loops: CDR1 DFQATT, CDR2 SNEGSKA (reference sequence). V was pared by 5 bases and J by 5 bases, with 15 bases between. The CDR3 runs 13 residues. The CDR3 protein is CSARGRTVTEAFF. The CDR3 DNA reads TGCAGTGCTCGTGGACGGACCGTGACTGAAGCTTTCTTT.

The chain recombines TRBV6-1 with TRBJ1-4; D is uncertain. Germline CDR1 reads MNHNS; CDR2 reads SASEGT. This CDR3 spans 12 amino acids. Trimming cost V 9 bases and J 8 bases, with 13 bases left between them. The CDR3 region is CARLRWLEKLFF. The CDR3 nucleotides are TGTGCCAGACTAAGGTGGTTGGAAAAACTGTTTTTT.

This clone was picked up many times. The chain is built from TRBV18 and TRBJ1-2; 10 bases fit TRBD1. The CDR3 has 16 amino acids. J lost 4 bases, V lost 0 bases, and 5 bases had no gene match. Germline-derived CDR1 and CDR2 are KGHSH and LQKENI. The CDR3 sequence: CASSPPSTGGPYGYTF. The CDR3 nucleotides are TGTGCCAGCTCACCACCGTCGACAGGGGGCCCCTATGGCTACACCTTC.

This clone ranks as medium-sized. The chain is built from TRBV19 and TRBJ2-7; D gene uncertain. Germline V gene sequence: CDR1 LNHDA, CDR2 SQIVND (reference sequence). The CDR3 runs to 13 residues. Trimming shortened V by 7 bases and J by 3 bases, and 13 bases separated the two germline ends. The CDR3 DNA reads TGTGCCAGTAAGGCGGATTTAGGCTACGAGCAGTACTTC. This sequence encodes CASKADLGYEQYF.

The chain has TRBV4-1 and TRBJ2-1; 8 nucleotides align to TRBD2. V shed 0 bases, J shed 5 bases, and the junction held 6 bases outside the gene matches. Per the germline V gene, CDR1 is MGHRA and CDR2 is YSYEKL. CDR3 length: 16 residues. The CDR3 nucleotides are TGCGCCAGCAGCCAAGATCGAACTAGCGGTCACAATGAGCAGTTCTTC. It encodes CASSQDRTSGHNEQFF.

The chain has TRBV12-3 or TRBV12-4 and TRBJ2-7, with D perhaps TRBD1 (5 bases). The ends were cut back, 5 bases at V and 4 bases at J, with 18 bases in the middle. The CDR3 is 15 amino acids. The CDR3 bases are TGTGCCAGCAGTCTCCAGGGATTCGGAATTTACGAGCAGTACTTC. The encoded protein is CASSLQGFGIYEQYF.

This clone was recorded many times. The chain links TRBV20-1 to TRBJ2-5; D possibly corresponds to TRBD2 (6 bases). V was pared by 2 bases and J by 1 base, with 11 bases between. The germline gives CDR1 DFQATT, CDR2 SNEGSKA (reference sequence). CDR3 length: 14 amino acids. CDR3 loop: CSARRAGTQETQYF. CDR3 coding DNA: TGCAGTGCTAGACGCGCGGGGACCCAAGAGACCCAGTACTTC.

Note on this clone: At one end the junction does not follow the germline gene, possibly because of a read error. The chain links TRBV20-1 to TRBJ2-5, with D possibly being TRBD1 or TRBD2 (5 bases each). The CDR3 length is 12 residues. Germline V gene data show CDR1 as DFQATT and CDR2 as SNEGSKA (reference sequence). The CDR3: CSAERGEETQYF. The CDR3 DNA reads as TGCAGTGCTGAAAGGGGAGAAGAGACACAGTACTTC.

The chain recombines TRBV30 with TRBJ1-3; 7 nucleotides line up with TRBD1. The CDR3 consists of 15 residues. J lost 4 bases, V lost 1 base, and 7 bases had no gene match. Germline V lookup: CDR1 GTSNPN, CDR2 SVGIG (reference sequence). CDR3 residues: CAWSEGGYKGNTIYF. CDR3 DNA: TGTGCCTGGAGTGAAGGGGGCTATAAAGGAAACACCATATATTTT.

Points on this clone: Its ends do not fully match the called genes, so a read error is possible. The chain combines TRBV7-8 with TRBJ1-1; the D gene is possibly TRBD1 (5 bases). Germline CDR1 SGHVS, CDR2 FQNEAQ. The CDR3 totals 14 residues. The CDR3 bases are TGTGCCAGCAGCTTTGGGGCCAAGGTCGCTGAAGCCTTCTTT. Its translation: CASSFGAKVAEAFF.

This clone was observed a single time. The chain joins TRBV11-2 to TRBJ2-1; either TRBD1 or TRBD2 may supply D (5 bases each). Looked up from germline, CDR1 is SGHAT and CDR2 is FQNNGV. The CDR3 is made up of 11 amino acids. Trimming stripped 5 bases from V and 13 bases from J, with 12 bases between. CDR3 protein: CASSPSGAQFF. DNA of the CDR3: TGTGCCAGCAGCCCCTCCGGGGCCCAGTTCTTC.

The chain is built from TRBV5-1 and TRBJ1-1, with D uncertain. The V end was cut by 3 bases, the J end by 4 bases, with 13 bases between. The CDR3 has 14 amino acids. Germline V gene lookup returns CDR1 SGHRS and CDR2 YFSETQ. CDR3 amino acids: CASSSTDTLTEAFF. Written as DNA, the CDR3 is TGCGCCAGCAGCTCGACCGACACGCTCACTGAAGCTTTCTTT.

Remarks on this clone: At one boundary the junction diverges from the germline segment, which might be a read error. Other DNA sequences in the same sample also yield this CDR3. V gene TRBV20-1 combines with J gene TRBJ2-1; D not resolved. In germline, CDR1 is DFQATT, CDR2 SNEGSKA (reference sequence). The length of the CDR3 is 14 residues. The CDR3 sequence: CSARDPARNNEQFF. CDR3 bases: TGCAGCGCTAGAGATCCGGCAAGGAACAATGAGCAGTTCTTC.

This clone was recorded a few times. The junction departs from germline at one end; a sequencing error may be responsible. CDR3 coding DNA: TGCGCCAGCGTACTAGCGGGAGGGCCCTATGAGCAGTTCTTC. It codes for CASVLAGGPYEQFF. The J gene is TRBJ2-1, the V gene TRBV6-1, with TRBD2 identical over 13 bases. Germline-derived CDR1 and CDR2 are MNHNS and SASEGT. The CDR3 is made up of 14 amino acids.

This clone was seen a handful of times. The chain couples TRBV6-1 to TRBJ2-7; maybe TRBD1 (6 bases). The CDR3 spans 16 residues. Trimming left V 6 bases short and J 3 bases short, with 21 bases between. Germline V lookup: CDR1 MNHNS, CDR2 SASEGT. CDR3 nucleotide sequence: TGTGCCAGCAGCTTTAACAGGGTGTTGACGGGCTACGAGCAGTACTTC. This sequence encodes CASSFNRVLTGYEQYF.

In its sample, this clone is medium-sized. V and J are TRBV6-6 and TRBJ2-7; D not resolved. Trimming took off 3 bases at V and 6 bases at J, with 15 bases between the two ends. Germline V gives CDR1 MNHNY, CDR2 SVGAGI (reference sequence). CDR3 length: 14 residues. The CDR3 DNA sequence: TGTGCCAGCAGTTATTCGACTTGGCCATCCGAGCAGTACTTC. Protein sequence: CASSYSTWPSEQYF.

The gene calls are TRBV6-1 and TRBJ2-5; D gene unclear. Deletions cut 6 bases from V and 5 bases from J, with 7 bases between. CDR3 length: 11 amino acids. Germline CDR1 MNHNS, CDR2 SASEGT. The CDR3 DNA follows: TGTGCCAGCAGGAGGATGGAGACCCAGTACTTC. Translation gives CASRRMETQYF.

This clone has a handful of counts. The J gene is TRBJ2-5, the V gene TRBV2; TRBD2 aligns across 9 bases. J was trimmed by 5 bases and V by 7 bases; bases with no gene match: 5. Germline V lookup: CDR1 SNHLY, CDR2 FYNNEI. The CDR3 runs to 13 residues. DNA for the CDR3: TGTGCCAGCAAGGGACTAGCCAAGGAGACCCAGTACTTC. Translating gives CASKGLAKETQYF. The full variable domain, rest sourced from reference TRBV2 and TRBJ2-5, is EPEVTQTPSHQVTQMGQEVILRCVPISNHLYFYWYRQILGQKVEFLVSFYNNEISEKSEIFDDQFSVERPDGSNFTLKIRSTKLEDSAMYFCASKGLAKETQYFGPGTRLLVL.

At least ten counts were recorded for this clone. V usage is TRBV29-1 and J usage is TRBJ1-2; 8 positions match TRBD1. The CDR3 loop spans 15 amino acids. V lost 6 bases to trimming and J lost 0 bases; unmatched junction nucleotides: 9. The germline V gene has CDR1 SQVTM and CDR2 ANQGSEA. The CDR3 is CSVDGTGGTNYGYTF. The CDR3 DNA follows: TGCAGCGTAGACGGGACAGGTGGCACTAACTATGGCTACACCTTC.

The chain uses TRBV5-5 and TRBJ2-5, with D possibly TRBD2 on 5 matching bases. The germline V gene encodes CDR1 SGHKS and CDR2 YYEKEE (reference sequence). The CDR3 sequence is 14 residues long. The V gene lost 5 bases and the J gene lost 3 bases, with 14 bases spanning the gap. In nucleotides, the CDR3 is TGTGCCAGCAGTTTTGGATGGGGAGAAGAGACCCAGTACTTC. It translates to CASSFGWGEETQYF.

The chain joins TRBV5-1 to TRBJ2-5, with 10 bases matching TRBD2. Unmatched junction bases numbered 14, after V lost 0 bases and J lost 0 bases. The CDR3 consists of 20 residues. The V gene's germline CDR1 is SGHRS and CDR2 YFSETQ. The CDR3 protein is CASSLGRARTSGEYQETQYF. The CDR3 DNA reads as TGCGCCAGCAGCTTGGGGAGGGCTCGTACTAGCGGGGAGTACCAAGAGACCCAGTACTTC.

The sample holds many counts of this clone. This chain uses TRBV5-1 with TRBJ2-7; D is perhaps TRBD2 (5 bases). From germline, CDR1 is SGHRS and CDR2 YFSETQ. V was cut by 0 bases and J by 3 bases, with 10 bases left in between. CDR3 size: 14 residues. The CDR3 bases are TGCGCCAGCAGCTTGGGAGGAGCGGACTACGAGCAGTACGTC. Its translation is CASSLGGADYEQYV.